The 14 T cell receptor beta chains presented below share a single source sample, sequenced in a study of regulatory T cells in long-lasting Graves disease. Time point described: persistent/refractory GD, antithyroid drugs over 5 years with positive TRAb. There was RNA extracted from PBMCs, and the TCR library was made from it. Arm-PCR of CDR3 regions and iRepertoire HTBI primers were the basis on which TCR beta libraries were built. TCRdb re-called the multiplex PCR reads through MiXCR, storing one row per CDR3 protein. The sample records a few hundred thousand distinct CDR3 sequences, roughly 20% being singletons. This specimen was peripheral blood mononuclear cells (PBMCs), taken when the disease was refractory, from a patient treated with antithyroid drugs. These receptors were obtained from a middle-aged woman with Graves disease.

This clonotype was seen more than once but under ten times. Written as DNA, the CDR3 is TGTGCCACCAGTGACCGCCGACACGAGCAGTACTTC. It codes for CATSDRRHEQYF. This chain links TRBV24-1 with TRBJ2-7; the D is unclear. Germline V CDR1 and CDR2: KGHDR, SFDVKD. The CDR3 loop spans 12 amino acids. V dropped 4 bases and J dropped 5 bases, with 8 bases sitting between them.

This clonotype was counted many times. The chain is built from TRBV2 and TRBJ2-5; D may match TRBD1 or TRBD2 (5 bases each). The CDR3 has 15 residues. Deletions cut 8 bases from V and 0 bases from J, with 16 bases between. Germline CDR1 is SNHLY and CDR2 is FYNNEI. The CDR3 DNA reads TGTGCCAGCTGTAGGGACCGCGCGTACCAAGAGACCCAGTACTTC. It yields the protein CASCRDRAYQETQYF.

This clonotype was recorded a few times. The J gene is TRBJ2-5, the V gene TRBV28; 10 bases match TRBD1. V lost 4 bases and J lost 4; bases outside the gene matches: 6. The CDR3 runs to 15 residues. Germline CDR1 is MDHEN and CDR2 is SYDVKM. In DNA, the CDR3 is TGTGCCAGCAGTTCCCCCGGGACAGGGGTAGAGACCCAGTACTTC. This encodes CASSSPGTGVETQYF.

Many counts were recorded for this clonotype. The chain carries TRBV7-8 and TRBJ2-7; 8 nucleotides line up with TRBD2. V lost 8 bases and J lost 4; bases outside the gene matches: 13. CDR3 length: 15 residues. Germline V gene sequence: CDR1 SGHVS, CDR2 FQNEAQ. CDR3 sequence (DNA): TGTGCCAGCCAGACTCTCCCGGGACTAGAATACGAGCAGTACTTC. Its translation: CASQTLPGLEYEQYF.

The V and J genes are TRBV11-2 and TRBJ2-1; 9 bases line up with TRBD1. With 4 bases clipped from V and 15 bases from J, the junction kept 13 bases outside the gene matches. Germline V gene data show CDR1 as SGHAT and CDR2 as FQNNGV. The CDR3 contains 14 residues. Here the CDR3 reads CASSSGAETGGRFF. In DNA form, the CDR3 reads TGTGCCAGCAGCTCAGGAGCGGAAACAGGGGGCCGGTTCTTC.

This clonotype was seen only a few times. Here the CDR3 DNA reads TGTGCCAGCAGAGGGAGGCAGGGGGCCTACGAGCAGTACTTC. Its protein product is CASRGRQGAYEQYF. J is TRBJ2-7 and V is TRBV6-2 or TRBV6-3; a possible D gene is TRBD1 (7 bases). Between the trimmed V and J ends, which lost 6 bases and 2 bases, there was a span of 14 bases. Germline V gene data show CDR1 as MNHEY and CDR2 as SVGEGT. The length of the CDR3 is 14 residues.

This chain links TRBV28 with TRBJ2-3, with D perhaps assigned TRBD1 or TRBD2 (6 bases each). The CDR3 sequence is 15 residues long. V dropped 2 bases and J dropped 8 bases, with 17 bases sitting between them. CDR1 is MDHEN, CDR2 SYDVKM, per germline. For the CDR3, the DNA is TGTGCCAGCAGTTTACAGGGGAGGAAACGGGGTACGCAGTATTTT. Translating gives CASSLQGRKRGTQYF. The full variable domain, in which reference TRBV28 and TRBJ2-3 provide the parts outside the CDR3, is DVKVTQSSRYLVKRTGEKVFLECVQDMDHENMFWYRQDPGLGLRLIYFSYDVKMKEKGDIPEGYSVSREKKERFSLILESASTNQTSMYLCASSLQGRKRGTQYFGPGTRLTVL.

This clonotype came up many times. This CDR3 reads CASSKAARETQYF. The CDR3 nucleotides read TGTGCCAGCAGTAAAGCCGCAAGAGAGACCCAGTACTTC. The chain uses TRBV28 and TRBJ2-5; D not certain. Trimming removed 5 bases at V and 4 bases at J, with 11 bases between. Per germline, CDR1 MDHEN and CDR2 SYDVKM. The CDR3 has 13 amino acids. The full variable domain, in which reference TRBV28 and TRBJ2-5 provide the parts outside the CDR3, is DVKVTQSSRYLVKRTGEKVFLECVQDMDHENMFWYRQDPGLGLRLIYFSYDVKMKEKGDIPEGYSVSREKKERFSLILESASTNQTSMYLCASSKAARETQYFGPGTRLLVL.

This clonotype was observed many times. The chain has TRBV11-2 and TRBJ2-7; possible D gene TRBD1, 5 bases. Deletions cut 1 base from V and 5 bases from J, with 18 bases between. Per germline, CDR1 SGHAT and CDR2 FQNNGV. CDR3 length equals 16 residues. DNA of the CDR3: TGTGCCAGCAGCTTAGGGAACGCGGCAGGGCGCCACGAGCAGTACTTC. Amino acids: CASSLGNAAGRHEQYF.

The chain links TRBV15 to TRBJ2-2, with unresolved D. Trimming pared 6 bases from V and 7 bases from J, leaving 6 bases between. CDR3 length: 11 residues. Germline V gene lookup returns CDR1 LNHNV and CDR2 YYDKDF (reference sequence). The chain's CDR3 is CATRGSGELFF. The DNA for the CDR3 is TGTGCCACCAGGGGAAGCGGGGAGCTGTTTTTT.

The chain employs TRBV7-9 and TRBJ1-1; D is undetermined. Germline V lookup: CDR1 SEHNR, CDR2 FQNEAQ (reference sequence). The CDR3 runs to 14 residues. V was pared by 5 bases and J by 0 bases, with 10 bases between. In DNA, the CDR3 is TGTGCCAGCAGCCCCGAGTCCATGAACACTGAAGCTTTCTTT. This sequence encodes CASSPESMNTEAFF.

This clonotype was detected ten times or more. The genes are TRBV20-1 and TRBJ2-7; 7 bases fit TRBD1. Unmatched junction bases numbered 4, after V lost 5 bases and J lost 0 bases. Germline lookup yields CDR1 DFQATT and CDR2 SNEGSKA (reference sequence). This CDR3 has 13 amino acids. The CDR3 DNA follows: TGCAGTGCTCTGGACAGGATCTCCTACGAGCAGTACTTC. Translation gives CSALDRISYEQYF.

This clonotype was counted ten times or more. V usage is TRBV12-3 or TRBV12-4 and J usage is TRBJ2-6, with D possibly matching TRBD2 (5 bases). The ends were cut back, 6 bases at V and 4 bases at J, with 16 bases in the middle. The CDR3 is made up of 16 amino acids. The CDR3 spells CASSPRGLRGANVLTF. The CDR3 coding sequence is TGTGCCAGCAGCCCACGCGGGTTACGAGGGGCCAACGTCCTGACTTTC.

The chain is built from TRBV6-1 and TRBJ2-3; 12 nucleotides line up with TRBD2. The CDR3 is made up of 14 amino acids. Trimming cost V 9 bases and J 5 bases; bases outside gene matches: 6. Germline CDR1 and CDR2: MNHNS and SASEGT. In nucleotides, the CDR3 is TGTGCCAGTCGGCTAGCGGGAGGGCGAGATACGCAGTATTTT. Protein product: CASRLAGGRDTQYF.